The source of this TCR beta chain is a study of cytomegalovirus exposure and HLA in healthy donors. Note on this clone: The antigen remains unidentified.

Study-level results: TCR beta chain V- and J-gene trimming was linked, in a later analysis, to a missense variant in DCLRE1C. Productive rates of about 87% or about 30% were seen for most TCR beta V segments in an earlier analysis. Immune exposure was documented only through CMV serostatus. Presence/absence analyses took donor sequencing depth as roughly uniform.

This CDR3 region has 13 residues. Trimming cost V 4 bases and J 8 bases, with 12 bases left between them. This PCR relied on a set of 60 Vbeta primers and 13 Jbeta primers. Libraries were prepared by immunoSEQ multiplex PCR; TCRdb keeps only in-frame clonotypes and omits some of them. The profile shows 90,000 to 120,000 clones, 82% of them singletons. The sample taken for sequencing was PBMCs. This clonotype was sampled from a man between 25 and 39 years old in good health and CMV-seropositive. V gene TRBV5-3 combines with J gene TRBJ1-4; D gene uncertain. TRBV5-3 is reported as an ORF; its role is uncertain. In DNA, the CDR3 is TGTGCCAGAAGCCGCGGGTTGGGAGAAAAACTGTTTTTT. Amino acids: CARSRGLGEKLFF.